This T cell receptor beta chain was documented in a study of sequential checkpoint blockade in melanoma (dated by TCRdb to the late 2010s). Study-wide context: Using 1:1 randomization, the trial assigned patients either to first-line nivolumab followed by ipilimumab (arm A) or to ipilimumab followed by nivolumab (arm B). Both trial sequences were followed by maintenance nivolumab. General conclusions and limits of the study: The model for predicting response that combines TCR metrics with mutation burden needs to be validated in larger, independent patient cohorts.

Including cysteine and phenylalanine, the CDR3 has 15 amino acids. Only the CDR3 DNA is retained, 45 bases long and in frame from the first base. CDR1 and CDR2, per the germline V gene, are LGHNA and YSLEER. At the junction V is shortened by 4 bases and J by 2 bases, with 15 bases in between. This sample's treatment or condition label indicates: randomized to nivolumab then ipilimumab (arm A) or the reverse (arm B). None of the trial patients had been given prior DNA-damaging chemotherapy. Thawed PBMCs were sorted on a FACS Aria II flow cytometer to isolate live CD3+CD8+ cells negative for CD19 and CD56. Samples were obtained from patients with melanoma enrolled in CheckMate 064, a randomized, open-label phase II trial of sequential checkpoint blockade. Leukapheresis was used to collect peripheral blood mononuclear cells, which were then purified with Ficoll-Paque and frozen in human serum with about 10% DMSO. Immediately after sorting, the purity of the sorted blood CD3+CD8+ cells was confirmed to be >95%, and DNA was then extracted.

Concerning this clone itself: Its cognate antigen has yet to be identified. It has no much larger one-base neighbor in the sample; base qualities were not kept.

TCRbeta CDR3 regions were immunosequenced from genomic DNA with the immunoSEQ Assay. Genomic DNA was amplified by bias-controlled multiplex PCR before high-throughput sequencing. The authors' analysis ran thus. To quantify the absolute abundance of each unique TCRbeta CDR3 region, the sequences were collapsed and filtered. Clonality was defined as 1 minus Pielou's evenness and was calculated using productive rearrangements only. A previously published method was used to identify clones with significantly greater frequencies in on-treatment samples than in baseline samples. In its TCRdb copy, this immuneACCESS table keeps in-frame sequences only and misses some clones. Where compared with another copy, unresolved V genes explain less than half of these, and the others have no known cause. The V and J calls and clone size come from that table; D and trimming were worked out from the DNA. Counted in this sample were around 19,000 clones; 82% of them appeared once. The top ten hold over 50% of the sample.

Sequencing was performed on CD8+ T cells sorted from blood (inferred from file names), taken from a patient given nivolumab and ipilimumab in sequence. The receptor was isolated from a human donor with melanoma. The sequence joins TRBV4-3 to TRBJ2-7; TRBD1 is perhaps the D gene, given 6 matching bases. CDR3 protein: CASSLEGDTTYEQYF. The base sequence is TGCGCCAGCAGCCTCGAAGGGGACACGACCTACGAGCAGTACTTC.